The 23 T cell receptor beta chains presented below share a single source sample, sequenced in a study of T cell responses to AZD1222 COVID-19 vaccine. The repertoire was sequenced with immunoSEQ multiplex PCR; TCRdb's copy has only in-frame clones and lacks some. This table holds about 110,000 clones, 90% found once. Sequencing was performed on peripheral blood, taken 28 days after the second AZD1222 dose. Receptor source: an adult who received the AZD1222 COVID-19 vaccine.

This clone showed up just once. V is TRBV7-2 and J is TRBJ2-1; 12 positions agree with TRBD2. The CDR3 spans 18 residues. Germline trimming cut 5 bases from V and 0 bases from J; bases unmatched to any gene: 8. The germline gives CDR1 SGHTA, CDR2 FQGNSA. The CDR3 loop reads CASSRGLAGGPSYNEQFF. CDR3 nucleotide sequence: TGTGCCAGCAGCCGCGGGCTAGCGGGGGGGCCCTCCTACAATGAGCAGTTCTTC.

The chain employs TRBV27 and TRBJ1-1; D not resolved. This CDR3 has 16 amino acids. Per germline, CDR1 MNHEY and CDR2 SMNVEV (reference sequence). V was shortened by 4 bases and J by 1 base, with 16 bases between the two germline ends. The CDR3 reads CASSSFRLGPNTEAFF. CDR3 nucleotide sequence: TGTGCCAGCAGTTCCTTCCGTCTAGGACCGAACACTGAAGCTTTCTTT.

As concerns this clone: Mismatch with germline at one junction end may stem from a read error. The chain couples TRBV7-7 to TRBJ1-1; 9 bases are a match to TRBD1. The CDR3 spans 15 residues. Germline lookup yields CDR1 SSHAT and CDR2 FNYEAQ (reference sequence). CDR3 coding DNA: TGTGCTAGCAGCTTAGCAGGACAGACAGGGGGGGACGCTTTCTTT. This sequence encodes CASSLAGQTGGDAFF.

Here the CDR3 DNA reads TGTGCCAGCAGCGAGGCGGCTAGCACAGATACGCAGTATTTT. It specifies CASSEAASTDTQYF. The chain is built from TRBV9 and TRBJ2-3; D is ambiguous. Trimming took 3 bases from V and 0 from J, leaving 8 bases between them. The CDR3 loop spans 14 amino acids. Germline lookup yields CDR1 SGDLS and CDR2 YYNGEE.

The gene calls are TRBV7-2 and TRBJ1-5; 9 bases fit TRBD1. The CDR3 is 15 amino acids. Germline V lookup: CDR1 SGHTA, CDR2 FQGNSA. Trimming took 1 base from V and 6 from J; bases not matched to a gene: 4. This chain's CDR3 is CASSLGDRVSQPQHF. The CDR3 coding sequence is TGTGCCAGCAGCTTAGGGGACAGGGTTAGTCAGCCCCAGCATTTT.

The chain employs TRBV5-1 and TRBJ2-3; 9 bases are a match to TRBD1. V lost 5 bases, J lost 1 base, and 8 bases stayed unmatched. CDR1 and CDR2 (germline): SGHRS, YFSETQ. CDR3 length equals 16 residues. The CDR3 is CASRYTGGSRTDTQYF. For the CDR3, the DNA is TGCGCCAGCAGGTATACAGGGGGCAGCCGCACAGATACGCAGTATTTT.

The chain uses TRBV25-1 and TRBJ1-3; D is possibly TRBD1 (6 bases). V was clipped by 6 bases and J by 0 bases, with 15 bases between them. Germline V gives CDR1 MGHDK, CDR2 SYGVNS. The CDR3 has 16 amino acids. CDR3 DNA: TGTGCCAGCAGGGCCCCAGGGACAAGCTCTGGAAACACCATATATTTT. Its translation is CASRAPGTSSGNTIYF.

V usage is TRBV6-5 and J usage is TRBJ1-2; D is ambiguous. The CDR3 totals 11 residues. Germline CDR1 and CDR2: MNHEY and SVGAGI. Trimming took 5 bases from V and 4 from J, leaving 5 bases between them. The CDR3, as DNA: TGTGCCAGCAGTCAGATCTATGGCTACACCTTC. This sequence encodes CASSQIYGYTF.

This clone was picked up many times. A much bigger clone sits one base away, suggesting this may be a read error. The chain has TRBV4-1 and TRBJ2-1; TRBD1 aligns across 9 bases. The CDR3 loop spans 15 amino acids. CDR1 and CDR2 from the germline V gene are MGHRA and YSYEKL. CDR3 sequence: CARSPQGAIYNEQFF. CDR3 coding DNA: TGCGCCCGCAGCCCACAGGGGGCAATCTACAATGAGCAGTTCTTC.

The gene calls are TRBV5-1 and TRBJ1-2; tentatively, D is TRBD1 (6 bases). CDR3 length: 15 residues. Trimming stripped 4 bases from V and 3 bases from J, with 16 bases between. Per germline, CDR1 SGHRS and CDR2 YFSETQ. DNA of the CDR3: TGCGCCAGCAGCCTCCCGGGACACCCTGACTATGGCTACACCTTC. Protein sequence: CASSLPGHPDYGYTF. The full variable domain, in which reference TRBV5-1 and TRBJ1-2 provide the parts outside the CDR3, is KAGVTQTPRYLIKTRGQQVTLSCSPISGHRSVSWYQQTPGQGLQFLFEYFSETQRNKGNFPGRFSGRQFSNSRSEMNVSTLELGDSALYLCASSLPGHPDYGYTFGSGTRLTVV.

Written as DNA, the CDR3 is TGCGCCAGCAGCTTGGGCGGGGACAGGGTGACCTACGAGCAGTACTTC. As protein: CASSLGGDRVTYEQYF. The genes are TRBV5-1 and TRBJ2-7; 9 positions match TRBD1. The length of the CDR3 is 16 residues. Germline assignment: CDR1 SGHRS and CDR2 YFSETQ. V dropped 0 bases and J dropped 2; count of bases not matched to a gene: 6.

This clone appeared once. CDR3 sequence reads: CASTGASSNSPLHF. For the CDR3, the DNA is TGTGCCAGCACAGGGGCGTCCAGTAATTCACCCCTCCACTTT. The J gene is TRBJ1-6, the V gene TRBV2; weak D call: TRBD1 (6 bases). The CDR3 sequence is 14 residues long. Trimming shortened V by 7 bases and J by 6 bases, and 13 bases separated the two germline ends. Germline CDR1 reads SNHLY; CDR2 reads FYNNEI.

The V gene is TRBV11-3, the J gene TRBJ2-1; tentatively, D is TRBD2 (5 bases). Trimming cost V 1 base and J 9 bases, with 7 bases left between them. Looked up from germline, CDR1 is SGHNT and CDR2 is YENEEA. The CDR3 length is 12 residues. The CDR3 bases are TGTGCCAGCAGCTTAGGTCGGGGTGAGCAGTTCTTC. This gives the protein CASSLGRGEQFF.

This sequence joins TRBV7-9 and TRBJ2-3, with 8 nucleotides matching TRBD2. J gave up 3 bases and V 1 base, and 12 bases lay outside the gene matches. The CDR3 consists of 18 residues. Germline V gene sequence: CDR1 SEHNR, CDR2 FQNEAQ (reference sequence). The CDR3 sequence is CASSLETAGDPFTDTQYF. The CDR3, as DNA: TGTGCCAGCAGCTTAGAAACAGCGGGGGACCCCTTTACAGATACGCAGTATTTT.

The rearrangement links TRBV3-1 (or the pseudogene TRBV3-2) to TRBJ1-1; tentative D call: TRBD1 (5 bases). Germline assignment: CDR1 LGHDT and CDR2 YNNKEL (reference sequence). The CDR3 has 12 residues. The germline V and J ends were trimmed by 6 bases and 5 bases, with 10 bases remaining between them. CDR3 sequence: CASSVGGTEAFF. The DNA of the CDR3 is TGTGCCAGCAGTGTCGGGGGGACTGAAGCTTTCTTT.

V gene TRBV5-1 combines with J gene TRBJ2-3, with D hard to call. The CDR3 length is 16 residues. With 6 bases removed from V and 1 base from J, the gap between germline ends came to 18 bases. CDR1 SGHRS and CDR2 YFSETQ come from the germline V gene. This CDR3 is CASTQSTGTGTDTQYF. CDR3 bases: TGCGCCAGCACCCAGTCGACGGGCACAGGCACAGATACGCAGTATTTT.

J is TRBJ2-1 and V is TRBV6-2 or TRBV6-3; the match to TRBD2 covers 9 bases. J was trimmed by 2 bases and V by 5 bases; bases with no gene match: 7. This CDR3 is 16 amino acids long. From germline, CDR1 is MNHEY and CDR2 SVGEGT. The CDR3 bases are TGTGCCAGCAGTCAAGGCCCTAGCGGGGCCTACAATGAGCAGTTCTTC. This codes for CASSQGPSGAYNEQFF.

V gene TRBV7-3 combines with J gene TRBJ1-6; tentatively, D is TRBD1 (6 bases). V gave up 5 bases and J gave up 9 bases, with 14 bases separating them. The CDR3 contains 14 residues. In germline, CDR1 is SGHTA, CDR2 FQGTGA. CDR3 sequence reads: CASSQGTSGSPLHF. The CDR3 DNA reads as TGTGCCAGCAGCCAGGGGACAAGTGGTTCACCCCTCCACTTT.

The chain joins TRBV5-1 to TRBJ1-3, with 8 nucleotides matching TRBD1. The trim removed 7 bases at V and 0 bases at J, leaving 6 bases unmatched. The CDR3 length is 15 residues. The germline gives CDR1 SGHRS, CDR2 YFSETQ. The CDR3 reads CASQDGTGSGNTIYF. The CDR3 DNA sequence: TGCGCCAGCCAGGACGGGACAGGCTCTGGAAACACCATATATTTT.

This sequence joins TRBV7-2 and TRBJ2-3; a possible D gene is TRBD2 (5 bases). The CDR3 runs 15 residues. Germline V CDR1 and CDR2: SGHTA, FQGNSA. Trimming removed 8 bases at V and 0 bases at J, with 15 bases between. The CDR3 reads CASGGSSRSTDTQYF. The CDR3 region has the DNA TGTGCCAGCGGAGGTTCCTCAAGAAGCACAGATACGCAGTATTTT.

The chain uses TRBV7-2 and TRBJ2-2; possible D gene TRBD2, 7 bases. From germline, CDR1 is SGHTA and CDR2 FQGNSA. Trimming removed 3 bases from V and 4 bases from J, with 15 bases in between. This CDR3 spans 16 amino acids. The CDR3, as DNA: TGTGCCAGCAGCTTGTCGGGGGGCCGTCGCACCGGGGAGCTGTTTTTT. Protein product: CASSLSGGRRTGELFF. The whole variable domain, filled in from reference TRBV7-2 and TRBJ2-2, reads GAGVSQSPSNKVTEKGKDVELRCDPISGHTALYWYRQSLGQGLEFLIYFQGNSAPDKSGLPSDRFSAERTGGSVSTLTIQRTQQEDSAVYLCASSLSGGRRTGELFFGEGSRLTVL.

The rearrangement joins TRBV15 to TRBJ2-1, with TRBD2 matching 13 bases. CDR1 and CDR2 (germline): LNHNV, YYDKDF (reference sequence). This CDR3 has 18 amino acids. The J segment lost 2 bases and the V segment lost 0 bases, leaving 4 bases of the junction unmatched. In DNA form, the CDR3 reads TGTGCCACCAGCAGAGATCTACTAGCGGGGGGGACCTACAATGAGCAGTTCTTC. Residues: CATSRDLLAGGTYNEQFF.

This clone has a single count. The chain recombines TRBV18 with TRBJ2-5; tentatively, D is TRBD2 (5 bases). The CDR3 extends over 14 amino acids. CDR1 is KGHSH and CDR2 is LQKENI in the germline V gene. The V and J ends lost 3 bases and 4 bases respectively, with 12 bases between them. The DNA for the CDR3 is TGTGCCAGCTCACCTTTAGAGGGTGGAGAGACCCAGTACTTC. Amino acids: CASSPLEGGETQYF. Using reference TRBV18 and TRBJ2-5 for the parts outside the CDR3, the full variable domain is NAGVMQNPRHLVRRRGQEARLRCSPMKGHSHVYWYRQLPEEGLKFMVYLQKENIIDESGMPKERFSAEFPKEGPSILRIQQVVRGDSAAYFCASSPLEGGETQYFGPGTRLLVL.